Below, 24 T cell receptor beta chains from the same sample are listed, as sequenced in a study of OX40 agonist ivuxolimab in advanced cancers. Library preparation employed the immunoSEQ multiplex PCR assay. This immuneACCESS table, as held by TCRdb, lists in-frame sequences with V and J called but not all clones. Of the missing ones, under half trace to an unresolved V gene in checked studies; the others have no known cause. In all, the sample holds around 68,000 clones, and around 93% of those were seen once. Of the sample, around 1.1% falls within the top ten clones. The sample here was CD4+ or CD8+ T cells sorted from blood, taken in a trial of the OX40 agonist ivuxolimab. The origin of the receptors is an adult with an advanced solid tumor such as melanoma, head and neck, liver or kidney cancer.

The V gene is TRBV18, the J gene TRBJ1-5, with a possible D match to TRBD1 (6 bases). The CDR3 totals 14 residues. V lost 3 bases, J lost 2 bases, and 8 bases lay in between. The germline V gene has CDR1 KGHSH and CDR2 LQKENI. CDR3 DNA sequence: TGTGCCAGCTCACCTAACAGGGGCAATCAGCCCCAGCATTTT. As protein: CASSPNRGNQPQHF.

The chain links TRBV6-4 to TRBJ1-2, with D maybe TRBD1 (6 bases). The CDR3 is 12 residues long. Germline assignment: CDR1 MRHNA and CDR2 SNTAGT. Trimming removed 8 bases at V and 7 bases at J, with 14 bases between. The CDR3: CASVRGAGGYTF. CDR3 DNA sequence: TGTGCCAGCGTACGGGGGGCCGGTGGCTACACCTTC.

CDR3: CASSPGQINEKLFF. In nucleotides, the CDR3 is TGTGCCAGCTCACCGGGACAGATTAATGAAAAACTGTTTTTT. This rearrangement joins TRBV18 to TRBJ1-4; TRBD1 matches 7 bases. In germline, CDR1 is KGHSH, CDR2 LQKENI. V dropped 3 bases and J dropped 4; count of bases not matched to a gene: 2. This CDR3 contains 14 residues.

As regards this clone: This sample also contains other DNA sequences that code for the same CDR3. The chain links TRBV6-5 to TRBJ1-5; D not certain. Trimming pared 4 bases from V and 7 bases from J, leaving 11 bases between. This CDR3 has 13 amino acids. Germline V gene data show CDR1 as MNHEY and CDR2 as SVGAGI. The CDR3 bases are TGTGCCAGCAGTTCCGCGCCCAACCAGCCCCAGCATTTT. Amino acids: CASSSAPNQPQHF.

This clone appeared a single time. This chain joins TRBV6-5 and TRBJ2-7, with 7 bases identical to TRBD2. After removal of 5 bases from V and 6 bases from J, the junction contained 13 bases not matched to a gene. The germline CDR1 and CDR2 sequences are MNHEY and SVGAGI. This CDR3 contains 15 residues. CDR3 coding DNA: TGTGCCAGCAGTCCCCTGGGAGGGAACCGGGTCGAGCAGTACTTC. Translating it yields CASSPLGGNRVEQYF.

The J gene is TRBJ2-3, the V gene TRBV29-1; 9 bases agree with TRBD1. Trimming at V came to 6 bases and at J to 1 base, leaving 8 bases not matched to a gene. Germline-derived CDR1 and CDR2 are SQVTM and ANQGSEA. This CDR3 comprises 15 residues. The CDR3 DNA sequence: TGCAGCGTCGTACCACAGGGGGCAGGCACAGATACGCAGTATTTT. Protein sequence: CSVVPQGAGTDTQYF.

The gene calls are TRBV6-6 and TRBJ1-5, with 8 bases aligning to TRBD1. CDR1 MNHNY and CDR2 SVGAGI come from the germline V gene (reference sequence). The ends lost 4 bases at V and 6 bases at J; junction bases unmatched: 11. The CDR3 contains 16 residues. Here the CDR3 DNA reads TGTGCCAGCAGTTTGCCCGTCGGACAGGGTGGTCAGCCCCAGCATTTT. Translating gives CASSLPVGQGGQPQHF.

The chain recombines TRBV27 with TRBJ2-7, with 8 bases matching TRBD2. The CDR3 consists of 15 residues. V gave up 5 bases and J gave up 1 base; unmatched junction bases: 7. Germline assignment: CDR1 MNHEY and CDR2 SMNVEV (reference sequence). The CDR3 protein is CASSQLAEGSYEQYF. DNA of the CDR3: TGTGCCAGCAGTCAACTAGCGGAGGGGTCCTACGAGCAGTACTTC.

The chain uses TRBV19 and TRBJ2-1, with 8 bases identical to TRBD1. In germline, CDR1 is LNHDA, CDR2 SQIVND (reference sequence). V lost 0 bases and J lost 8; bases outside the gene matches: 9. The CDR3 covers 16 residues. CDR3 sequence (DNA): TGTGCCAGTAGTATAGAGGGGCAGGGGGCTAAGGATGAGCAGTTCTTC. It is translated as CASSIEGQGAKDEQFF. The full variable domain, rest sourced from reference TRBV19 and TRBJ2-1, is DGGITQSPKYLFRKEGQNVTLSCEQNLNHDAMYWYRQDPGQGLRLIYYSQIVNDFQKGDIAEGYSVSREKKESFPLTVTSAQKNPTAFYLCASSIEGQGAKDEQFFGPGTRLTVL.

The V and J genes are TRBV19 and TRBJ2-2; 8 bases match TRBD1. With V trimmed by 3 bases and J by 6 bases, 6 bases remained unmatched. This CDR3 region has 15 residues. CDR1 is LNHDA and CDR2 is SQIVND in the germline V gene (reference sequence). The CDR3: CASSIVDRASGELFF. In DNA, the CDR3 is TGTGCCAGTAGTATTGTGGACAGGGCGTCCGGGGAGCTGTTTTTT. The full variable domain, in which reference TRBV19 and TRBJ2-2 provide the parts outside the CDR3, is DGGITQSPKYLFRKEGQNVTLSCEQNLNHDAMYWYRQDPGQGLRLIYYSQIVNDFQKGDIAEGYSVSREKKESFPLTVTSAQKNPTAFYLCASSIVDRASGELFFGEGSRLTVL.

The chain recombines TRBV5-1 with TRBJ2-7; 10 nucleotides line up with TRBD1. Germline assignment: CDR1 SGHRS and CDR2 YFSETQ. This CDR3 comprises 13 residues. V was pared by 6 bases and J by 4 bases, with 4 bases of the junction left unmatched. CDR3 region: CASTGQGMYEQYF. In DNA form, the CDR3 reads TGCGCCAGCACGGGACAGGGGATGTACGAGCAGTACTTC.

The J gene is TRBJ2-7, the V gene TRBV11-1; 10 nucleotides align to TRBD1. Trimming removed 5 bases from V and 2 bases from J; junction bases left unmatched: 3. Germline CDR1 reads SGHAT; CDR2 reads FQDESV (reference sequence). CDR3 length: 14 amino acids. DNA for the CDR3: TGTGCCAGCAGCGGGGGACAGGGGACCTACGAGCAGTACTTC. This encodes CASSGGQGTYEQYF.

This clone came up once. This chain uses TRBV6-1 with TRBJ2-7, with D tentatively TRBD2 (5 bases). V shed 5 bases and J shed 2 bases, with 13 bases lying between them. The CDR3 extends over 14 amino acids. CDR1 MNHNS and CDR2 SASEGT come from the germline V gene. This CDR3 is CASSQGRAPYEQYF. For the CDR3, the DNA is TGTGCCAGCAGTCAAGGGCGGGCCCCCTACGAGCAGTACTTC.

The J gene is TRBJ2-5, the V gene TRBV5-1; D remains ambiguous. The CDR3 length is 18 residues. Deletions cut 5 bases from V and 2 bases from J, with 25 bases between. CDR1 and CDR2 from the germline V gene are SGHRS and YFSETQ. The CDR3 protein is CASSSYASGRGPQETQYF. DNA for the CDR3: TGCGCCAGCAGTTCTTATGCCTCAGGACGTGGTCCTCAAGAGACCCAGTACTTC.

This chain links TRBV5-1 with TRBJ2-5; 8 positions match TRBD2. Germline V gene data show CDR1 as SGHRS and CDR2 as YFSETQ. V trimming: 5 bases; J trimming: 2 bases; junction bases outside the gene matches: 8. There are 15 residues in the CDR3. CDR3 in amino acids: CASSLNTGGQETQYF. CDR3 DNA sequence: TGCGCCAGCAGTTTGAATACGGGGGGGCAAGAGACCCAGTACTTC.

The CDR3 DNA reads TGTGCCAGCAGCCCCGGACTAGTCGACCTCACCTACGAGCAGTACTTC. Translation gives CASSPGLVDLTYEQYF. The J gene is TRBJ2-7, the V gene TRBV4-2; 7 bases are a match to TRBD2. Per germline, CDR1 LGHNA and CDR2 YNFKEQ. V was pared by 4 bases and J by 2 bases, with 11 bases of the junction left unmatched. This CDR3 contains 16 residues.

This chain links TRBV10-3 with TRBJ2-2; a weak D match, TRBD1 (5 bases). The germline CDR1 and CDR2 sequences are ENHRY and SYGVKD. The ends were cut back, 0 bases at V and 2 bases at J, with 7 bases in the middle. The CDR3 is made up of 15 amino acids. In DNA, the CDR3 is TGTGCCATCAGTGAGTCAGGGGTCAACACCGGGGAGCTGTTTTTT. The encoded protein is CAISESGVNTGELFF.

J is TRBJ2-6 and V is TRBV11-2; 12 bases are shared with TRBD1. Germline V lookup: CDR1 SGHAT, CDR2 FQNNGV. Germline trimming cut 5 bases from V and 4 bases from J; bases unmatched to any gene: 12. The CDR3 sequence is 19 residues long. CDR3 sequence: CASSHWPGQGAQGANVLTF. CDR3 bases: TGTGCCAGCAGCCACTGGCCGGGACAGGGGGCGCAGGGGGCCAACGTCCTGACTTTC.

The chain couples TRBV11-2 to TRBJ2-3; D uncertain. Trimming stripped 2 bases from V and 4 bases from J, with 7 bases between. The CDR3 runs 13 residues. Germline lookup yields CDR1 SGHAT and CDR2 FQNNGV. For the CDR3, the DNA is TGTGCCAGCAGCTTATCATACTCAGATACGCAGTATTTT. Amino acid sequence: CASSLSYSDTQYF. Drawing the rest from reference TRBV11-2 and TRBJ2-3, the complete variable domain is EAGVAQSPRYKIIEKRQSVAFWCNPISGHATLYWYQQILGQGPKLLIQFQNNGVVDDSQLPKDRFSAERLKGVDSTLKIQPAKLEDSAVYLCASSLSYSDTQYFGPGTRLTVL.

The V gene is TRBV30, the J gene TRBJ2-7, with 10 bases matching TRBD2. This CDR3 has 14 amino acids. J lost 2 bases, V lost 3 bases, and 4 bases had no gene match. Germline assignment: CDR1 GTSNPN and CDR2 SVGIG (reference sequence). CDR3 protein: CAWRSLAGAYEQYF. DNA for the CDR3: TGTGCCTGGAGATCGCTAGCGGGAGCCTACGAGCAGTACTTC.

The genes are TRBV11-2 and TRBJ2-5, with 10 bases fitting TRBD2. The CDR3 is made up of 18 amino acids. The V and J ends lost 1 base and 1 base, in that order; junction bases with no gene match: 9. CDR1 and CDR2 from the germline V gene are SGHAT and FQNNGV. The CDR3 reads CASSLVFPAGGPQETQYF. CDR3 nucleotide sequence: TGTGCCAGCAGCTTAGTTTTTCCAGCGGGAGGGCCCCAAGAGACCCAGTACTTC.

The rearrangement joins TRBV5-4 to TRBJ2-5, with 8 bases matching TRBD2. The CDR3 runs 15 residues. Trimming took 0 bases from V and 5 from J; bases not matched to a gene: 6. CDR1 and CDR2 from the germline V gene are SGHNT and YYREEE (reference sequence). The CDR3, as DNA: TGTGCCAGCAGCTTGGACGGGAGGGGTGAGGAGACCCAGTACTTC. Translation: CASSLDGRGEETQYF.

This sequence joins TRBV7-3 and TRBJ2-5; D could derive from TRBD1 or TRBD2 (5 bases each). The CDR3 covers 13 residues. V dropped 3 bases and J dropped 1 base, with 6 bases sitting between them. The germline V gene encodes CDR1 SGHTA and CDR2 FQGTGA. The CDR3 nucleotides are TGTGCCAGCAGCTTGGGACCCCAAGAGACCCAGTACTTC. Translated, it gives CASSLGPQETQYF.

The chain combines TRBV5-5 with TRBJ2-7; 7 positions agree with TRBD1. Trimming took 0 bases from V and 2 from J; bases not matched to a gene: 8. This CDR3 has 16 residues. Germline CDR1 and CDR2: SGHKS and YYEKEE (reference sequence). The CDR3 loop is CASSLVWTGATYEQYF. CDR3 coding DNA: TGTGCCAGCAGCTTGGTTTGGACAGGAGCTACCTACGAGCAGTACTTC.